Below are 2 T cell receptor beta chains sequenced from a single sample in a study of T-cell reconstitution after alpha-beta-depleted transplantation in children. Unique molecular identifiers tagged the TCRbeta library. TCRdb recomputed calls from the PCR reads with MiXCR, one row per CDR3 protein. The top ten clones hold roughly 4% of a sample with over 550,000 distinct CDR3 sequences, approximately 10% of them seen once. Sequencing used PBMCs from the stem cell graft donor, obtained from the stem cell graft. Every receptor here comes from a human donor who donated a stem cell graft to a child with acute myeloid leukemia.

This clonotype was recorded many times. The rearrangement uses TRBV2 and TRBJ2-5; 10 bases agree with TRBD2. J lost 2 bases, V lost 5 bases, and 14 bases had no gene match. CDR1 is SNHLY and CDR2 is FYNNEI in the germline V gene. The CDR3 has 18 amino acids. In DNA, the CDR3 is TGTGCCAGCAGTCCCCGTACTAGCGGGAAAATAACGCAAGAGACCCAGTACTTC. Protein: CASSPRTSGKITQETQYF.

The chain recombines TRBV6-5 with TRBJ2-1; D may be TRBD1 (6 bases). The CDR3 consists of 14 residues. CDR1 and CDR2 (germline): MNHEY, SVGAGI. V lost 8 bases and J 12 bases, leaving 23 bases between the germline ends. The CDR3 sequence: CASLPRGSLKRQFF. In DNA, the CDR3 is TGTGCCAGCCTACCCAGGGGTTCTCTTAAGCGGCAGTTCTTC.